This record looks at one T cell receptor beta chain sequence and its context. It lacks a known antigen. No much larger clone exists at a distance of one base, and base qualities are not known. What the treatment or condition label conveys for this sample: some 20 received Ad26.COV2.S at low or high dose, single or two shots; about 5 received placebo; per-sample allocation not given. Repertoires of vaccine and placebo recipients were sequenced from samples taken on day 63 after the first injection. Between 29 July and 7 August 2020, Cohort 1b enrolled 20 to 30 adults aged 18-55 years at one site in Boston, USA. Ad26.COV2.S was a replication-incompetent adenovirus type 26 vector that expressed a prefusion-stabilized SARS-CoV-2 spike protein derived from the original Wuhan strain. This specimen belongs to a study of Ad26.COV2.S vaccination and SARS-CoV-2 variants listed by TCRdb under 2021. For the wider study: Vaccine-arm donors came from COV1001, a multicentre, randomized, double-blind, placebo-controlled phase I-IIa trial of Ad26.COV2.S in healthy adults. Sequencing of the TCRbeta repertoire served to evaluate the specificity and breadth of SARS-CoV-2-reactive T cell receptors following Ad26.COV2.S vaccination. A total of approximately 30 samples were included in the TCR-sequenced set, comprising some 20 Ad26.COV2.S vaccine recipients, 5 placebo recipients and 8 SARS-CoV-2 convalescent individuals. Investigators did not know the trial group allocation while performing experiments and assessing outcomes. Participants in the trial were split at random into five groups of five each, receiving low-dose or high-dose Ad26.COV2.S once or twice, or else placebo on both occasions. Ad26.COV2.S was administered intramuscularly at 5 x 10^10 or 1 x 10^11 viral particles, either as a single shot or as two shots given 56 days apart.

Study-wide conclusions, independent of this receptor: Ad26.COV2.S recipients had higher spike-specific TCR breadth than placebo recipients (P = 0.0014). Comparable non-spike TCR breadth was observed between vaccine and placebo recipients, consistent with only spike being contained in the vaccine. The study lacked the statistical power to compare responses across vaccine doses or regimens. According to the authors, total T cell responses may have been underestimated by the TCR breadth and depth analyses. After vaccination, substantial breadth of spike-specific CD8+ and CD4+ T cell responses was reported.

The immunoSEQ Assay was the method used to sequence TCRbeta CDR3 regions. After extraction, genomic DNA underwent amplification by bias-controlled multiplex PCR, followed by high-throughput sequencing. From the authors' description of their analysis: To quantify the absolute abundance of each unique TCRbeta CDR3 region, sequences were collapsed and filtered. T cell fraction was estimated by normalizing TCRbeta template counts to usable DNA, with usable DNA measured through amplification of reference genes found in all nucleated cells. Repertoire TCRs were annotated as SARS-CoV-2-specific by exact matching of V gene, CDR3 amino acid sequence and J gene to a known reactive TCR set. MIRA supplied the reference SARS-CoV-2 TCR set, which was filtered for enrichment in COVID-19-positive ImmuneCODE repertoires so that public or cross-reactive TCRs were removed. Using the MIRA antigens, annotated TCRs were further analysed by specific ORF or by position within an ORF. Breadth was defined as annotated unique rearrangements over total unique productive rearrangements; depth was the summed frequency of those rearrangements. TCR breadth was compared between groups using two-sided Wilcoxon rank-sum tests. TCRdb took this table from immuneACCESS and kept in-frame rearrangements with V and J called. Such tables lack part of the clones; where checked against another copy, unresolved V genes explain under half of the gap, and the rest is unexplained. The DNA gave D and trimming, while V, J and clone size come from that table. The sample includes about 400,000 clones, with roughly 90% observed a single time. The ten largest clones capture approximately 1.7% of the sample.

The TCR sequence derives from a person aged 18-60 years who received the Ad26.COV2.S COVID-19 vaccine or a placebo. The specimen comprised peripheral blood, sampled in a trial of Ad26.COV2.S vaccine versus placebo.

CDR3 loop: CASSQGSTLPPDTQYF. The sequenced DNA is TGCGCCAGCAGCCAAGGCTCAACCCTCCCCCCAGATACGCAGTATTTT. Recombination joined TRBV4-3 with TRBJ2-3; the D gene lacks a confident call. The cysteine opens and the phenylalanine closes a CDR3 of 16 amino acids. The kept DNA is CDR3 alone, 48 bases in frame from the first base. V and J are truncated by 1 base and 4 bases respectively, leaving an intervening sequence of 15 bases. Reading the germline V gene gives CDR1 LGHNA and CDR2 YSLEER.